What follows are 29 T cell receptor beta chains derived from one specimen sequenced in a study of T cells in Graves' hyperthyroidism and ophthalmopathy. Researchers took RNA transcripts and amplified the TCR beta CDR3 regions from them. HTBI primers were used for first-round RT-PCR of the TCR CDR3. TCRdb used MiXCR to reprocess the multiplex PCR reads, holding one entry per CDR3 protein. This sample has approximately 360,000 distinct CDR3 sequences, with around 25% found just once. The sample taken for sequencing was blood. All receptors come from a middle-aged man with Graves' hyperthyroidism.

This clonotype was counted many times. The chain is built from TRBV6-1 and TRBJ2-3; a possible D gene is TRBD1 (6 bases). V was shortened by 6 bases and J by 4 bases, with 14 bases between the two germline ends. The germline V gene has CDR1 MNHNS and CDR2 SASEGT. The CDR3 runs to 14 residues. The DNA of the CDR3 is TGTGCCAGCAGCGGAGACAGGTTAGCAGATACGCAGTATTTT. Translating it yields CASSGDRLADTQYF.

The chain has TRBV20-1 and TRBJ1-4, with D hard to call. Deletions cut 4 bases from V and 8 bases from J, with 11 bases between. The length of the CDR3 is 12 residues. Per germline, CDR1 DFQATT and CDR2 SNEGSKA (reference sequence). The CDR3 loop is CSATQTGEKLFF. CDR3 DNA: TGCAGTGCTACACAAACTGGAGAAAAACTGTTTTTT.

This chain links TRBV10-3 with TRBJ2-7, with TRBD1 matching 7 bases. Germline V gene data show CDR1 as ENHRY and CDR2 as SYGVKD. This CDR3 is 13 amino acids long. Trimming cost V 7 bases and J 2 bases; bases outside gene matches: 5. The CDR3 DNA sequence: TGTGCCATCAACGAGGGACAGACCTACGAGCAGTACTTC. Residues: CAINEGQTYEQYF.

The V and J genes are TRBV3-1 and TRBJ2-3, with D unclear. This CDR3 contains 13 residues. CDR1 is LGHDT and CDR2 is YNNKEL in the germline V gene (reference sequence). The germline V and J ends were trimmed by 0 bases and 4 bases, with 5 bases remaining between them. This CDR3 reads CASSQEAPDTQYF. The CDR3, as DNA: TGTGCCAGCAGCCAAGAGGCTCCAGATACGCAGTATTTT.

The table lists this clonotype with a few counts. The chain is built from TRBV24-1 and TRBJ2-1, with D possibly TRBD1 on 7 matching bases. The CDR3 has 15 amino acids. Germline-derived CDR1 and CDR2 are KGHDR and SFDVKD. V was clipped by 8 bases and J by 7 bases, with 20 bases between them. CDR3 region: CATNGRGDSRNEQFF. As DNA, the CDR3 is TGTGCCACCAATGGAAGGGGGGACAGCAGGAATGAGCAGTTCTTC.

This clonotype was seen more than once but under ten times. J is TRBJ1-6 and V is TRBV28, with D maybe TRBD1 (5 bases). The germline gives CDR1 MDHEN, CDR2 SYDVKM. The V gene lost 7 bases and the J gene lost 7 bases, with 11 bases spanning the gap. The CDR3 has 13 amino acids. The DNA for the CDR3 is TGTGCCAGCATCCAAGGGGAGAATTCACCCCTCCACTTT. Translation: CASIQGENSPLHF.

This clonotype was detected only a few times. The chain has TRBV29-1 and TRBJ2-2; D gene uncertain. The germline gives CDR1 SQVTM, CDR2 ANQGSEA. The CDR3 spans 13 residues. Trimming took off 3 bases at V and 1 base at J, with 6 bases between the two ends. This CDR3 is CSVDSGNTGELFF. CDR3 DNA: TGCAGCGTTGATAGTGGGAACACCGGGGAGCTGTTTTTT.

This clonotype has only a few counts. The chain joins TRBV2 to TRBJ2-4; 10 positions agree with TRBD2. Germline CDR1 and CDR2: SNHLY and FYNNEI. Unmatched junction bases numbered 9, after V lost 2 bases and J lost 2 bases. This CDR3 has 18 amino acids. CDR3 nucleotide sequence: TGTGCCAGCAGTGAAAGGCTGTGGACTAGCGGTACCAAAAACATTCAGTACTTC. Translated, it gives CASSERLWTSGTKNIQYF.

This rearrangement joins TRBV19 to TRBJ2-4; 8 positions match TRBD2. This CDR3 is built from 15 residues. CDR1 is LNHDA, CDR2 SQIVND, per germline (reference sequence). V shed 8 bases and J 3 bases; nucleotides not matched to a gene: 9. CDR3 coding DNA: TGTGCCAGTGGGGTTAGCGGGGTAAACAAAAACATTCAGTACTTC. As protein: CASGVSGVNKNIQYF.

This sequence joins TRBV29-1 and TRBJ2-7, with 7 bases matching TRBD1. Germline CDR1 reads SQVTM; CDR2 reads ANQGSEA. The CDR3 contains 16 residues. V gave up 0 bases and J gave up 7 bases; unmatched junction bases: 15. DNA of the CDR3: TGCAGCGTTGAAGAGTTTGGTGGAAGGGGGCGAAGGGAGCAGTACTTC. Translation gives CSVEEFGGRGRREQYF.

This clonotype was observed many times. For the CDR3, the DNA is TGCAGTGCTAGGCGGGGGGAGACCACCTACAATGAGCAGTTCTTC. Translated: CSARRGETTYNEQFF. V usage is TRBV20-1 and J usage is TRBJ2-1, with TRBD2 matching 8 bases. This CDR3 spans 15 amino acids. The V segment lost 3 bases and the J segment 2 bases; nucleotides outside the gene matches: 6. Germline V gene lookup returns CDR1 DFQATT and CDR2 SNEGSKA (reference sequence).

This clonotype was seen many times. The V and J genes are TRBV12-3 or TRBV12-4 and TRBJ2-1; D possibly corresponds to TRBD2 (5 bases). Trimming shortened V by 3 bases and J by 7 bases, and 13 bases separated the two germline ends. CDR3 size: 14 residues. CDR3 amino acids: CASSFGELGNEQFF. The CDR3 DNA reads as TGTGCCAGCAGTTTCGGGGAACTGGGGAATGAGCAGTTCTTC.

The CDR3 protein is CASSEGTGPKGYQPQHF. CDR3 DNA: TGTGCCAGCAGTGAAGGGACAGGCCCAAAGGGATACCAGCCCCAGCATTTT. The rearrangement joins TRBV6-1 to TRBJ1-5; 7 bases match TRBD1. Losses at the gene ends were 1 base for V and 7 bases for J; bases not matched to a gene: 13. The germline V gene encodes CDR1 MNHNS and CDR2 SASEGT. The CDR3 length is 17 residues.

As for this clonotype: Just one base apart from a much larger clone, this may be a read error. The chain combines TRBV27 with TRBJ2-3, with a possible D match to TRBD1 (6 bases). The DNA matches TRBJ1-5 better at its end, which makes the J call doubtful. The CDR3 is 16 amino acids. Germline assignment: CDR1 MNHEY and CDR2 SMNVEV (reference sequence). The CDR3 nucleotides are TGTGCCAGCAGGTCTAGCGGGAGATTGAGGACAGATACGCAGCATTTT. Its protein is CASRSSGRLRTDTQHF.

The rearrangement joins TRBV5-6 to TRBJ2-7, with no clear D. Germline CDR1 is SGHDT and CDR2 is YYEEEE. V shed 4 bases and J shed 2 bases, with 16 bases lying between them. This CDR3 has 15 residues. CDR3 sequence (DNA): TGTGCCAGCAGCGCCCGGTGGCTACAAACCTACGAGCAGTACTTC. Translating gives CASSARWLQTYEQYF.

This clonotype was seen only a few times. The rearrangement joins TRBV5-6 to TRBJ2-7; no clear D gene. The CDR3 has 15 amino acids. Per germline, CDR1 SGHDT and CDR2 YYEEEE. Trimming removed 0 bases from V and 1 base from J, with 11 bases in between. CDR3 in DNA: TGTGCCAGCAGCTTGGGAATAGGAATTTCCTACGAGCAGTACTTC. Translating it yields CASSLGIGISYEQYF.

The CDR3: CSASSARESYEQYF. The CDR3 DNA sequence: TGCAGTGCTTCTTCGGCGCGGGAGTCCTACGAGCAGTACTTC. This chain connects TRBV20-1 to TRBJ2-7, with TRBD2 identical over 7 bases. V lost 5 bases to trimming and J lost 1 base; unmatched junction nucleotides: 8. CDR1 is DFQATT, CDR2 SNEGSKA, per germline (reference sequence). The CDR3 is made up of 14 amino acids.

The CDR3 here is CSAWGGWTDTQYF. The CDR3 bases are TGCAGCGCCTGGGGAGGGTGGACAGATACGCAGTATTTT. V and J are TRBV29-1 and TRBJ2-3, with TRBD2 identical over 7 bases. This CDR3 has 13 amino acids. From germline, CDR1 is SQVTM and CDR2 ANQGSEA. Trimming cost V 7 bases and J 3 bases; bases outside gene matches: 7.

This clonotype was recorded at least ten times. This chain joins TRBV11-3 and TRBJ2-1; 7 positions agree with TRBD1. The CDR3 runs 15 residues. The V gene's germline CDR1 is SGHNT and CDR2 YENEEA. The V gene end was trimmed by 1 base and the J gene end by 5 bases; junction bases not matched to a gene: 5. The CDR3 reads CASSLVGTEDNEQFF. The CDR3 DNA is TGTGCCAGCAGCTTAGTCGGGACAGAAGACAATGAGCAGTTCTTC.

This clonotype was detected ten times or more. This chain links TRBV3-1 with TRBJ2-7; 9 bases are a match to TRBD2. From germline, CDR1 is LGHDT and CDR2 YNNKEL (reference sequence). The CDR3 runs 17 residues. V lost 4 bases, J lost 6 bases, and 16 bases stayed unmatched. CDR3 coding DNA: TGTGCCAGCAGCCGAGGCTTAGGAGGACTAGCGACTTCCGAGCAGTACTTC. This encodes CASSRGLGGLATSEQYF.

The chain joins TRBV30 to TRBJ2-2; D uncertain. The ends were cut back, 5 bases at V and 6 bases at J, with 7 bases in the middle. The germline V gene encodes CDR1 GTSNPN and CDR2 SVGIG (reference sequence). The CDR3 loop spans 11 amino acids. CDR3 protein: CAWHHAGELFF. The CDR3 DNA follows: TGTGCCTGGCACCATGCCGGGGAGCTGTTTTTT.

In regard to this clonotype: With a much larger clone just one base away, this may be a read error. This sequence joins TRBV28 and TRBJ2-1; TRBD2 agrees at 10 bases. Trimming took 3 bases from V and 4 from J; bases not matched to a gene: 3. The CDR3 extends over 15 amino acids. The germline V gene encodes CDR1 MDHEN and CDR2 SYDVKM. DNA for the CDR3: TGTGCCAGCAGTTTGGGTAGCGGGAGGTACAATGAGCAGTTCTTC. It codes for CASSLGSGRYNEQFF.

The V gene is TRBV19, the J gene TRBJ2-4, with 7 bases matching TRBD2. This CDR3 spans 14 amino acids. In germline, CDR1 is LNHDA, CDR2 SQIVND (reference sequence). The V and J ends lost 4 bases and 1 base, in that order; junction bases with no gene match: 1. The CDR3 DNA reads as TGTGCCAGTAGTAGCGGGAGTGCCAAAAACATTCAGTACTTC. It is translated as CASSSGSAKNIQYF.

Only a few counts were recorded for this clonotype. The chain uses TRBV7-3 and TRBJ1-2; a weak D match, TRBD1 (5 bases). The germline gives CDR1 SGHTA, CDR2 FQGTGA. The CDR3 contains 13 residues. Trimming shortened V by 5 bases and J by 3 bases, and 10 bases separated the two germline ends. The CDR3 here is CASSPVGDYGYTF. CDR3 in DNA: TGTGCCAGCAGCCCGGTAGGGGACTATGGCTACACCTTC.

The gene calls are TRBV18 and TRBJ2-1, with D unclear. V lost 2 bases and J lost 9, with 8 bases in between. The V gene's germline CDR1 is KGHSH and CDR2 LQKENI. The CDR3 length is 12 residues. The CDR3 DNA reads TGTGCCAGCTCACCAGGGGTCGGTGAGCAGTTCTTC. Its translation: CASSPGVGEQFF.

The CDR3 DNA is TGTGCCAGCAGCGTAGGGCGTACCTCCTACGAGCAGTACTTC. Protein: CASSVGRTSYEQYF. The rearrangement uses TRBV9 and TRBJ2-7; D is unresolved. This CDR3 has 14 amino acids. Germline V gene data show CDR1 as SGDLS and CDR2 as YYNGEE. The germline V and J ends were trimmed by 0 bases and 0 bases, with 7 bases remaining between them.

The chain joins TRBV6-1 to TRBJ2-2, with 10 bases aligning to TRBD1. Germline CDR1 reads MNHNS; CDR2 reads SASEGT. The V gene end was trimmed by 6 bases and the J gene end by 6 bases; junction bases not matched to a gene: 4. The CDR3 is made up of 14 amino acids. The CDR3 sequence is CASSRTGGPGELFF. The CDR3 nucleotides are TGTGCCAGCAGCCGGACAGGGGGTCCCGGGGAGCTGTTTTTT.

This clonotype was detected ten times or more. The gene calls are TRBV28 and TRBJ2-1, with a tentative D call TRBD2 (6 bases). Germline CDR1 and CDR2: MDHEN and SYDVKM. The germline V and J ends were trimmed by 3 bases and 5 bases, with 14 bases remaining between them. This CDR3 spans 15 amino acids. Written as DNA, the CDR3 is TGTGCCAGCAGTTTTTGGGGGGAAGAAAACAATGAGCAGTTCTTC. It encodes CASSFWGEENNEQFF. Drawing the rest from reference TRBV28 and TRBJ2-1, the complete variable domain is DVKVTQSSRYLVKRTGEKVFLECVQDMDHENMFWYRQDPGLGLRLIYFSYDVKMKEKGDIPEGYSVSREKKERFSLILESASTNQTSMYLCASSFWGEENNEQFFGPGTRLTVL.

The chain recombines TRBV4-1 with TRBJ2-7; D unclear. From germline, CDR1 is MGHRA and CDR2 YSYEKL. This CDR3 comprises 16 residues. The V and J ends lost 2 bases and 2 bases respectively, with 16 bases between them. In DNA form, the CDR3 reads TGCGCCAGCAGCCAATTACCCCAGAGGATCCCCTACGAGCAGTACTTC. Translation gives CASSQLPQRIPYEQYF.